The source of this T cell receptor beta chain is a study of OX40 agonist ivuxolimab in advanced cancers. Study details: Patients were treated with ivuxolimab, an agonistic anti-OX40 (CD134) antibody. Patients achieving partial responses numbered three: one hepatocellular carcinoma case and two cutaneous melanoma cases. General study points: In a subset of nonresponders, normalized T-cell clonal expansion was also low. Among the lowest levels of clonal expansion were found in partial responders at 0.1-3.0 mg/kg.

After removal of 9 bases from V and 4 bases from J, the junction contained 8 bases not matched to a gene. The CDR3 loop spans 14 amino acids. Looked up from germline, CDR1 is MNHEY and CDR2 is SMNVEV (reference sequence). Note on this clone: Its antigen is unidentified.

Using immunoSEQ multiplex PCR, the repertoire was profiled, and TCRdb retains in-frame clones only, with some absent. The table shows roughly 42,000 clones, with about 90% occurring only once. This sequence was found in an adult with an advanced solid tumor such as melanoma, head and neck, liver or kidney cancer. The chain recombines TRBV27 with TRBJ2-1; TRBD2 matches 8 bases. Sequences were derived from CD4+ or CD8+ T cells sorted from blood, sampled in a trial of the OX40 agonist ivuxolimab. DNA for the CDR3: TGTGCCAGTTCCCGCGGGGGGACTTACAATGAGCAGTTCTTC. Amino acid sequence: CASSRGGTYNEQFF.